This TCR beta chain originates from a study of OX40 agonist ivuxolimab in advanced cancers. Study information: Ivuxolimab was delivered to patients intravenously every 2 weeks at doses spanning 0.01 to 10 mg/kg. The study enrolled dose-escalation patients with hepatocellular carcinoma, melanoma, renal cell or head and neck cancer. Of mixed ages from about 23 to 85 and averaging roughly 60 years, the group was 65% to 85% male.

The sampling schedule covered blood at baseline, cycle 4 day 1, and cycle 7 day 1. Measured with immunoSEQ multiplex PCR; TCRdb has only the in-frame clones, and not every one. The table records about 68,000 clones, 75% to 85% of them present only once. The sequence was obtained from an adult with an advanced solid tumor such as melanoma, head and neck, liver or kidney cancer. The material sequenced was CD4+ or CD8+ T cells sorted from blood, taken in a trial of the OX40 agonist ivuxolimab.

CDR3: CASGSGTIETQYF. The CDR3 DNA reads as TGTGCTAGTGGTTCCGGGACAATAGAGACCCAGTACTTC. The chain uses TRBV12-5 and TRBJ2-5; maybe TRBD1 (6 bases). This CDR3 comprises 13 residues. CDR1 and CDR2 from the germline V gene are LGHNT and FRNRAP. With 4 bases removed from V and 4 bases from J, the gap between germline ends came to 10 bases.